Listed below are T cell receptor beta chains from one sample, sequenced in a study of blood T cell repertoires in COVID-19. The repertoire was sequenced with immunoSEQ multiplex PCR; TCRdb's copy has only in-frame clones and lacks some. The sample consists of about 180,000 clones, over 75% of them appearing once. The sequenced sample consisted of peripheral blood. The source is a man aged 35 to 55 with active or convalescent COVID-19. Both conserved end residues are trimmed from each CDR3. The order of the fields is CDR3 length, J gene, V gene, CDR3 protein.

len: 17
j_gene: TRBJ1-1
v_gene: TRBV19
CDR3aa: ASSTLGGKYQRVNTEAF

len: 13
j_gene: TRBJ1-1
v_gene: TRBV19
CDR3aa: ASSIATGLGTEAF

len: 11
j_gene: TRBJ1-6
v_gene: TRBV6-1
CDR3aa: ASSEVNNSPLH

len: 16
j_gene: TRBJ2-3
v_gene: TRBV13
CDR3aa: ASSTLRSGRGYTDTQY

len: 14
j_gene: TRBJ2-3
v_gene: TRBV29-1
CDR3aa: SATQSPGTGTDTQY

len: 17
j_gene: TRBJ1-1
v_gene: TRBV3-1/TRBV3-2
CDR3aa: ASSLIREGQGVGNTEAF

len: 13
j_gene: TRBJ2-3
v_gene: TRBV19
CDR3aa: ASSIASQYTDTQY

len: 11
j_gene: TRBJ2-2
v_gene: TRBV6-5
CDR3aa: ASSYPPGGELF

len: 12
j_gene: TRBJ1-2
v_gene: TRBV7-3
CDR3aa: ASSPTATGYGYT

len: 12
j_gene: TRBJ1-1
v_gene: TRBV19
CDR3aa: ASLSGNKNTEAF

len: 14
j_gene: TRBJ2-2
v_gene: TRBV20-1
CDR3aa: SASGVVRGGTGELF

len: 12
j_gene: TRBJ1-2
v_gene: TRBV5-5
CDR3aa: ASSSLRDTYGYT

len: 14
j_gene: TRBJ2-3
v_gene: TRBV30
CDR3aa: AWTDGQGASTDTQY

len: 10
j_gene: TRBJ1-1
v_gene: TRBV2
CDR3aa: ASSSGVREAF

len: 12
j_gene: TRBJ1-2
v_gene: TRBV6-5
CDR3aa: ASSYRDTIYGYT

len: 15
j_gene: TRBJ2-3
v_gene: TRBV9
CDR3aa: ASSPGLAGGSTDTQY

len: 13
j_gene: TRBJ1-5
v_gene: TRBV18
CDR3aa: ASSQQGPDNQPQH

len: 12
j_gene: TRBJ2-7
v_gene: TRBV10-3
CDR3aa: AISETSHSYEQY

len: 12
j_gene: TRBJ1-2
v_gene: TRBV7-3
CDR3aa: ASSPHGQGESYT

len: 16
j_gene: TRBJ1-5
v_gene: TRBV2
CDR3aa: ASQAPGQGLYSNQPQH

len: 12
j_gene: TRBJ1-4
v_gene: TRBV9
CDR3aa: ASSLQGTNEKLF

len: 12
j_gene: TRBJ1-6
v_gene: TRBV7-9
CDR3aa: ASSLGTGDSPLH

len: 14
j_gene: TRBJ2-2
v_gene: TRBV5-1
CDR3aa: ASSLGPLTNTGELF

len: 11
j_gene: TRBJ2-1
v_gene: TRBV29-1
CDR3aa: SVASSSYNEQF

len: 13
j_gene: TRBJ2-5
v_gene: TRBV29-1
CDR3aa: SVRGSGGYQETQY

len: 13
j_gene: TRBJ1-2
v_gene: TRBV6-1
CDR3aa: ASSDEQGANYGYT

len: 17
j_gene: TRBJ1-4
v_gene: TRBV7-9
CDR3aa: ASSSPGQLEVTTNEKLF

len: 11
j_gene: TRBJ1-1
v_gene: TRBV30
CDR3aa: ASYSAGDTEAF

len: 13
j_gene: TRBJ2-7
v_gene: TRBV7-2
CDR3aa: ASSSSGRSSYEQY

len: 14
j_gene: TRBJ1-1
v_gene: TRBV3-1/TRBV3-2
CDR3aa: ASSPEGAARNTEAF

len: 20
j_gene: TRBJ2-2
v_gene: TRBV19
CDR3aa: ASSIRSWHTSGGASDTGELF

len: 14
j_gene: TRBJ1-1
v_gene: TRBV13
CDR3aa: ASSRTGTGPGTEAF

len: 9
j_gene: TRBJ1-1
v_gene: TRBV7-9
CDR3aa: ASSEDTEAF

len: 13
j_gene: TRBJ1-1
v_gene: TRBV7-9
CDR3aa: ASSLRTGGHTEAF

len: 12
j_gene: TRBJ1-3
v_gene: TRBV6-5
CDR3aa: ASSRRQGKSTIY

len: 12
j_gene: TRBJ1-1
v_gene: TRBV4-2
CDR3aa: ASSQETGAREAF

len: 13
j_gene: TRBJ2-2
v_gene: TRBV2
CDR3aa: ASTKSGVNTGELF

len: 11
j_gene: TRBJ1-2
v_gene: TRBV6-1
CDR3aa: ASSEGGDYGYT

len: 14
j_gene: TRBJ2-7
v_gene: TRBV6-5
CDR3aa: ASSYSSTQGPYEQY

len: 15
j_gene: TRBJ1-4
v_gene: TRBV14
CDR3aa: ASSLEGWGLGNEKLF

len: 13
j_gene: TRBJ2-5
v_gene: TRBV2
CDR3aa: ASSEGAGVLETQY

len: 12
j_gene: TRBJ2-7
v_gene: TRBV13
CDR3aa: ASSPPFRQDEQY

len: 9
j_gene: TRBJ2-7
v_gene: TRBV3-1/TRBV3-2
CDR3aa: ASSQEGRGY

len: 11
j_gene: TRBJ1-1
v_gene: TRBV6-1
CDR3aa: ASSYGGLTEAF

len: 9
j_gene: TRBJ1-1
v_gene: TRBV20-1
CDR3aa: SGRENTEAF

len: 15
j_gene: TRBJ1-2
v_gene: TRBV25-1
CDR3aa: ASSDRSGGQGNYGYT

len: 12
j_gene: TRBJ1-1
v_gene: TRBV3-1/TRBV3-2
CDR3aa: ASSHITGNTEAF

len: 14
j_gene: TRBJ1-4
v_gene: TRBV5-1
CDR3aa: ASKLGQGATNEKLF

len: 11
j_gene: TRBJ1-2
v_gene: TRBV2
CDR3aa: ASSSTGDYGYT